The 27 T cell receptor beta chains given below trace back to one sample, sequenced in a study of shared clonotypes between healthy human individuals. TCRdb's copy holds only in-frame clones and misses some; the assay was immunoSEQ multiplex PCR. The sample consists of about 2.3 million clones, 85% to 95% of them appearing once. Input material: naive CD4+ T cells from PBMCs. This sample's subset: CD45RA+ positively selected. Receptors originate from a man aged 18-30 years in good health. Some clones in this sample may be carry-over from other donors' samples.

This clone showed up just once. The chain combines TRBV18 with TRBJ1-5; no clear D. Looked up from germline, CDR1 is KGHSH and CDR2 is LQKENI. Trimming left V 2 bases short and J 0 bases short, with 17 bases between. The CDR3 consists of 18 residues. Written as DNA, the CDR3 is TGTGCCAGCTCACCATCCCTGACCCGGACCTATAGCAATCAGCCCCAGCATTTT. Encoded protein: CASSPSLTRTYSNQPQHF.

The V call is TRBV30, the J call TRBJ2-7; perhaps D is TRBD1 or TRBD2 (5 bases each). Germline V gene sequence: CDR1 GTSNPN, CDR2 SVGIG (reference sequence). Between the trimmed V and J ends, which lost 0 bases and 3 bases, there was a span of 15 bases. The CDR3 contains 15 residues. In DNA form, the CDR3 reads TGTGCCTGGAGTGTCTATGGGGGTTCCGTCTACGAGCAGTACTTC. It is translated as CAWSVYGGSVYEQYF.

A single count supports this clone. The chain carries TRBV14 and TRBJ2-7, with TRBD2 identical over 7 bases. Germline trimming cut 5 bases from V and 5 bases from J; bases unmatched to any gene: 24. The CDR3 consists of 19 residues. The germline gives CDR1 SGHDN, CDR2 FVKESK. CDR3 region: CASSSQEGLAREMDHEQYF. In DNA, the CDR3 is TGTGCCAGCAGCTCCCAGGAAGGTCTGGCGCGGGAGATGGACCACGAGCAGTACTTC.

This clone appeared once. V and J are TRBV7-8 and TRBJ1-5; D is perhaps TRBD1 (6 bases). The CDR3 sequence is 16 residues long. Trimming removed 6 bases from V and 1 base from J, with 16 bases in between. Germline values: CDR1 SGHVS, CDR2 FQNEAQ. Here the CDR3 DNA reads TGTGCCAGCAGTTGGGGACAAGGGGGGAGCAATCAGCCCCAGCATTTT. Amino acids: CASSWGQGGSNQPQHF.

As DNA, the CDR3 is TGTGCCATCAGCGTGTTTCCCCAGGTCGAGCAGGGGGGCAGGAATGAGCAGTTCTTC. Translation gives CAISVFPQVEQGGRNEQFF. The rearrangement joins TRBV10-3 to TRBJ2-1; possibly TRBD1 for D (7 bases). Germline V gene data show CDR1 as ENHRY and CDR2 as SYGVKD. Trimming stripped 6 bases from V and 7 bases from J, with 31 bases between. The CDR3 runs 19 residues.

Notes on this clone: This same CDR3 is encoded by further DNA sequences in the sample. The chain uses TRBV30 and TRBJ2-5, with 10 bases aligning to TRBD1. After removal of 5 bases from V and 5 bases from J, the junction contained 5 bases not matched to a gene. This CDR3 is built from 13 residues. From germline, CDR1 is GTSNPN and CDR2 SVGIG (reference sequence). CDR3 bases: TGTGCCTGGCGACAGGGGGCGAGGGAGACCCAGTACTTC. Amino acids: CAWRQGARETQYF.

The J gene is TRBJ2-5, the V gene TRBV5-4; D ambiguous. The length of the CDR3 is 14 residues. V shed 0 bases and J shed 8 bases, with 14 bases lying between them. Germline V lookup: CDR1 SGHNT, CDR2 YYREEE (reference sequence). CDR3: CASSLAMETITQYF. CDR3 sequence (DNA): TGTGCCAGCAGCTTGGCCATGGAAACAATAACCCAGTACTTC.

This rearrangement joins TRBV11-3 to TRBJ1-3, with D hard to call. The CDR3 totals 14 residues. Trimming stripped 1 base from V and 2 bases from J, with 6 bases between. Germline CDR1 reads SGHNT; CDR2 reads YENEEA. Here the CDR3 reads CASSLGGTGNTIYF. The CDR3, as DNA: TGTGCCAGCAGCTTAGGAGGGACTGGAAACACCATATATTTT.

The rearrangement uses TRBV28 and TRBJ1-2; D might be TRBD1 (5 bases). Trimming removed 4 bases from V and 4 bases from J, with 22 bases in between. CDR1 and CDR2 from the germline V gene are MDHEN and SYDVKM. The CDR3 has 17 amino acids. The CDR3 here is CASSSPSVWGGGYGYTF. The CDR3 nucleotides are TGTGCCAGCAGTTCACCATCGGTATGGGGTGGGGGCTATGGCTACACCTTC.

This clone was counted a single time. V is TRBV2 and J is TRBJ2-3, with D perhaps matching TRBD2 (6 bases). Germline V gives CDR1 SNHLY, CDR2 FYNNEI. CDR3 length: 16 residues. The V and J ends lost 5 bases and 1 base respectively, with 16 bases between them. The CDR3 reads CASSSPSAGRTDTQYF. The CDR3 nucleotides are TGTGCCAGCAGTAGCCCTTCGGCGGGGCGCACAGATACGCAGTATTTT.

The CDR3 is CATHPGTGGKDTQYF. CDR3 nucleotides: TGCGCCACCCACCCCGGGACAGGGGGCAAGGATACGCAGTATTTT. The chain carries TRBV5-1 and TRBJ2-3; 12 nucleotides line up with TRBD1. The CDR3 contains 15 residues. The V gene's germline CDR1 is SGHRS and CDR2 YFSETQ. The ends lost 9 bases at V and 6 bases at J; junction bases unmatched: 11.

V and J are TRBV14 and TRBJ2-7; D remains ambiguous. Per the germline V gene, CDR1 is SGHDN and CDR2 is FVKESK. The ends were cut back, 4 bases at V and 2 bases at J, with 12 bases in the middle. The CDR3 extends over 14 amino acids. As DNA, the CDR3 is TGTGCCAGCAGCCTAGGACGTTTAACCTACGAGCAGTACTTC. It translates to CASSLGRLTYEQYF.

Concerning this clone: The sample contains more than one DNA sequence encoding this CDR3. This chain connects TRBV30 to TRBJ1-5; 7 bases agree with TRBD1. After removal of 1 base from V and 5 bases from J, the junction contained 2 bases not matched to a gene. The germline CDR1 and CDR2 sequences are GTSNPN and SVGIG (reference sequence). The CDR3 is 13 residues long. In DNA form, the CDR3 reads TGTGCCTGGAGTGCCCAGGGGGATCAGCCCCAGCATTTT. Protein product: CAWSAQGDQPQHF.

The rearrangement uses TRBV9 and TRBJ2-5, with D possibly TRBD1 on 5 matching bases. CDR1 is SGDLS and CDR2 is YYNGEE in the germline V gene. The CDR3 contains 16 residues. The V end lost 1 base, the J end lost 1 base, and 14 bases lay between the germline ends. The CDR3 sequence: CASSVFAVQGQETQYF. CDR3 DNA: TGTGCCAGCAGCGTATTTGCGGTTCAGGGCCAAGAGACCCAGTACTTC. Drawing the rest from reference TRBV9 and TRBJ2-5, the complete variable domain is DSGVTQTPKHLITATGQRVTLRCSPRSGDLSVYWYQQSLDQGLQFLIQYYNGEERAKGNILERFSAQQFPDLHSELNLSSLELGDSALYFCASSVFAVQGQETQYFGPGTRLLVL.

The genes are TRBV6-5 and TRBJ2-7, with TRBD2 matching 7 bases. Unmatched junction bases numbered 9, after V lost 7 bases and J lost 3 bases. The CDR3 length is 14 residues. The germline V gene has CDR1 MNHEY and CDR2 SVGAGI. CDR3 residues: CASMDTASGYEQYF. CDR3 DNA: TGTGCCAGCATGGACACGGCTAGCGGCTACGAGCAGTACTTC.

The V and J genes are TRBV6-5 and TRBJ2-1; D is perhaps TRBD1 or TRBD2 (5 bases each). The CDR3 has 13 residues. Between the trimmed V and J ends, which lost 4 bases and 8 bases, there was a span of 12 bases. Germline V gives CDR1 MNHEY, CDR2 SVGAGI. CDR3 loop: CASSSTWDDEQFF. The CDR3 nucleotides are TGTGCCAGCAGTTCGACATGGGACGATGAGCAGTTCTTC.

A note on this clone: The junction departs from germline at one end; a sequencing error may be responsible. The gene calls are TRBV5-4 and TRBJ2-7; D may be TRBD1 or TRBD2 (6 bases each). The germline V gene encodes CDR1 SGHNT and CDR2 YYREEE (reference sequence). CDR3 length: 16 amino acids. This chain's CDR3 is CASSLGGVAGSYEQYF. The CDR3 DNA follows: TGTGCCAGCAGTTTGGGGGGCGTGGCCGGCTCCTACGAGCAGTACTTC.

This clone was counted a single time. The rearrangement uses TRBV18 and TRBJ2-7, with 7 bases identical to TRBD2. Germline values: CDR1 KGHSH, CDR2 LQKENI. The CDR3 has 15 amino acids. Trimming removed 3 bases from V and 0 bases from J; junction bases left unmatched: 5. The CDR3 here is CASSPNGGSSYEQYF. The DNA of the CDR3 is TGTGCCAGCTCACCCAACGGCGGGAGCTCCTACGAGCAGTACTTC.

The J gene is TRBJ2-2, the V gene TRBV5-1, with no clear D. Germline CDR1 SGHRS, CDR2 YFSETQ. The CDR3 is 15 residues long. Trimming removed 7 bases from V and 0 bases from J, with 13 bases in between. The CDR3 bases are TGCGCCAGCCGCATTACACCCTCGAACACCGGGGAGCTGTTTTTT. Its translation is CASRITPSNTGELFF.

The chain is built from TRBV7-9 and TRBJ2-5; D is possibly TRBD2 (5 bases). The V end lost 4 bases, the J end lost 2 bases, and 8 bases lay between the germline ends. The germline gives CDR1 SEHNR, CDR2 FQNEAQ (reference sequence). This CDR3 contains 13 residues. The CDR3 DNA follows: TGTGCCAGCAGCTACGGGATACAAGAGACCCAGTACTTC. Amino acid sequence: CASSYGIQETQYF.

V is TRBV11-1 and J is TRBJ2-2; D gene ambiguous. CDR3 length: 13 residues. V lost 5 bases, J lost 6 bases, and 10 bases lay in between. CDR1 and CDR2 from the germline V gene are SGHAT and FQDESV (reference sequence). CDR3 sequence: CASSRRLSGELFF. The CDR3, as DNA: TGTGCCAGCAGCCGTCGGTTGTCCGGGGAGCTGTTTTTT. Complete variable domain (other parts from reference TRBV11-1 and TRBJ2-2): EAEVAQSPRYKITEKSQAVAFWCDPISGHATLYWYRQILGQGPELLVQFQDESVVDDSQLPKDRFSAERLKGVDSTLKIQPAELGDSAMYLCASSRRLSGELFFGEGSRLTVL.

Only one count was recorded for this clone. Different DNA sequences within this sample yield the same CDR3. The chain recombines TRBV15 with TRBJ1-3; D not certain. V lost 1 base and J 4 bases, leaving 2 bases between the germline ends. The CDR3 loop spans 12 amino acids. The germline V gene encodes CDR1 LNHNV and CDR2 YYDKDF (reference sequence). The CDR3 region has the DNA TGTGCCACCAGCAGAGTCGGAAACACCATATATTTT. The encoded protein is CATSRVGNTIYF.

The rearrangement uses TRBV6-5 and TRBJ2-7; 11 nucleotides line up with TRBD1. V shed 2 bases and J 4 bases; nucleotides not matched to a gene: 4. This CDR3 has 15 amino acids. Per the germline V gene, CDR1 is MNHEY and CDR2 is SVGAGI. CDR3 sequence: CASSYGTGGRYEQYF. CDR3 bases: TGTGCCAGCAGTTACGGGACAGGGGGACGGTACGAGCAGTACTTC.

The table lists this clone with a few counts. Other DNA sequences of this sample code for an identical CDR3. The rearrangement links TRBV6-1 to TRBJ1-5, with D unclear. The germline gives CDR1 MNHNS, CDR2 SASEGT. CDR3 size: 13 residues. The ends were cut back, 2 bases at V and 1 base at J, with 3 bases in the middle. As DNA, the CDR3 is TGTGCCAGCAGTGAAATCAGCAATCAGCCCCAGCATTTT. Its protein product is CASSEISNQPQHF.

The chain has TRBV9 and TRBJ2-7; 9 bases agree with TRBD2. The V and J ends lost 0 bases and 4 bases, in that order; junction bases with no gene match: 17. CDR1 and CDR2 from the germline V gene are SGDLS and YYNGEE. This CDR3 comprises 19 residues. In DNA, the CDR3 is TGTGCCAGCAGCGTAGGGGACACTAGCGGGCGGGGGTTTTTGTACGAGCAGTACTTC. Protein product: CASSVGDTSGRGFLYEQYF.

This CDR3 reads CASSDQDRGRTNTGELFF. For the CDR3, the DNA is TGTGCCAGCAGCGACCAAGACAGGGGACGAACGAACACCGGGGAGCTGTTTTTT. J is TRBJ2-2 and V is TRBV11-3, with 8 bases matching TRBD1. The CDR3 loop spans 18 amino acids. V gave up 5 bases and J gave up 0 bases; unmatched junction bases: 11. CDR1 is SGHNT and CDR2 is YENEEA in the germline V gene.

CDR3: CASTFHVENTEAFF. CDR3 DNA: TGTGCCAGCACCTTCCACGTGGAAAACACTGAAGCTTTCTTT. J is TRBJ1-1 and V is TRBV7-3; D unresolved. Trimming took 7 bases from V and 2 from J, leaving 14 bases between them. Germline CDR1 is SGHTA and CDR2 is FQGTGA. The CDR3 has 14 residues.